This entry lists 27 T cell receptor beta chains sequenced from one sample in a study of blood T cell repertoires in COVID-19. TCRdb's table, derived via immunoSEQ multiplex PCR, lists solely in-frame clones and lacks some. The sample holds about 220,000 clones, about 86% seen once. Sequencing was performed on PBMCs or T cells enriched from blood (not recorded which). These receptors originate from a woman aged 45-65 years with acute COVID-19.

This sequence joins TRBV7-6 and TRBJ1-3, with D possibly TRBD1 on 6 matching bases. Germline CDR1 is SGHVS and CDR2 is FNYEAQ. CDR3 length: 14 residues. V lost 2 bases, J lost 2 bases, and 7 bases lay in between. CDR3 bases: TGTGCCAGCAGCTTAAACAGGGCTGGAAACACCATATATTTT. Translating it yields CASSLNRAGNTIYF.

The V gene is TRBV5-1, the J gene TRBJ2-2, with 8 positions matching TRBD1. The V gene's germline CDR1 is SGHRS and CDR2 YFSETQ. V was pared by 2 bases and J by 4 bases, with 7 bases of the junction left unmatched. The CDR3 runs to 16 residues. CDR3 sequence reads: CASSFQGAQSTGELFF. The CDR3 DNA sequence: TGCGCCAGCAGCTTTCAGGGGGCGCAGAGCACCGGGGAGCTGTTTTTT.

The gene calls are TRBV27 and TRBJ2-7, with 8 bases that match TRBD1. CDR1 is MNHEY and CDR2 is SMNVEV in the germline V gene (reference sequence). CDR3 length: 14 residues. V trimming: 6 bases; J trimming: 6 bases; junction bases outside the gene matches: 10. Here the CDR3 DNA reads TGTGCCAGCAGGGTCGCAGGGGGCTTAGGCGAGCAGTACTTC. Its protein is CASRVAGGLGEQYF.

The chain links TRBV28 to TRBJ2-2, with a possible D match to TRBD1 (5 bases). The CDR3 is made up of 14 amino acids. Deletions cut 5 bases from V and 3 bases from J, with 10 bases between. Germline lookup yields CDR1 MDHEN and CDR2 SYDVKM. The CDR3, as DNA: TGTGCCAGCAGTAGGGGTCATTACACCGGGGAGCTGTTTTTT. Its translation is CASSRGHYTGELFF.

The rearrangement joins TRBV6-5 to TRBJ2-7; TRBD2 agrees at 7 bases. The CDR3 spans 15 residues. V shed 6 bases, J shed 4 bases, and the junction held 12 bases outside the gene matches. In germline, CDR1 is MNHEY, CDR2 SVGAGI. CDR3 in amino acids: CASRSTSVNLYEQYF. The CDR3 coding sequence is TGTGCCAGCAGATCTACTAGCGTAAACCTTTACGAGCAGTACTTC.

This chain joins TRBV5-4 and TRBJ2-2, with 10 bases lining up with TRBD2. The CDR3 length is 17 residues. CDR1 SGHNT and CDR2 YYREEE come from the germline V gene (reference sequence). Losses at the gene ends were 5 bases for V and 4 bases for J; bases not matched to a gene: 11. The CDR3 nucleotides read TGTGCCAGCAGGCCCGGGGTGTTAGCGGGGGGCACCGGGGAGCTGTTTTTT. Amino acid sequence: CASRPGVLAGGTGELFF.

CDR3 in DNA: TGTGCCAGCAGTCCTGCCCCACGGGGAGCCAAAAACATTCAGTACTTC. Amino acids: CASSPAPRGAKNIQYF. The chain carries TRBV28 and TRBJ2-4; D is perhaps TRBD2 (5 bases). This CDR3 is built from 16 residues. V gave up 5 bases and J gave up 0 bases, with 14 bases separating them. CDR1 and CDR2 from the germline V gene are MDHEN and SYDVKM.

V usage is TRBV28 and J usage is TRBJ1-4, with a possible D match to TRBD1 (5 bases). The CDR3 runs to 15 residues. Trimming stripped 10 bases from V and 7 bases from J, with 22 bases between. Germline V CDR1 and CDR2: MDHEN, SYDVKM. The CDR3 DNA follows: TGTGCCACAACCGGGGCGGGGGAGACAAGTGAAAAACTGTTTTTT. This sequence encodes CATTGAGETSEKLFF.

J is TRBJ2-7 and V is TRBV10-3; TRBD1 matches at 11 bases. Germline-derived CDR1 and CDR2 are ENHRY and SYGVKD. The length of the CDR3 is 14 residues. With 6 bases clipped from V and 4 bases from J, the junction kept 5 bases outside the gene matches. The CDR3 nucleotides read TGTGCCATCAGATCCGGGACAGGGGGATACGAGCAGTACTTC. Its translation: CAIRSGTGGYEQYF.

The V call is TRBV7-9, the J call TRBJ2-7, with TRBD2 matching 8 bases. The CDR3 is 15 residues long. Germline V gene lookup returns CDR1 SEHNR and CDR2 FQNEAQ (reference sequence). J lost 1 base, V lost 5 bases, and 7 bases had no gene match. In DNA, the CDR3 is TGTGCCAGCAGCCCGGCGGGGGGCGCATCCTACGAGCAGTACTTC. Translated, it gives CASSPAGGASYEQYF.

The genes are TRBV7-6 and TRBJ2-1; 8 bases are a match to TRBD2. J lost 9 bases, V lost 5 bases, and 9 bases had no gene match. The CDR3 contains 14 residues. CDR1 SGHVS and CDR2 FNYEAQ come from the germline V gene. The CDR3 protein is CASSAGGRAGEQFF. The CDR3 DNA is TGTGCCAGCAGCGCGGGAGGTCGGGCCGGTGAGCAGTTCTTC.

Notes on this clone: This sample also contains other DNA sequences that code for the same CDR3. CDR3 nucleotides: TGTGCCAGCTCCCCCGGACTAGCGGGAGGTCAAGAGACCCAGTACTTC. Protein: CASSPGLAGGQETQYF. This chain links TRBV18 with TRBJ2-5; 14 nucleotides align to TRBD2. V was pared by 6 bases and J by 2 bases, with 5 bases of the junction left unmatched. The CDR3 has 16 residues. CDR1 and CDR2 from the germline V gene are KGHSH and LQKENI.

The chain recombines TRBV28 with TRBJ2-7; D may be TRBD2 (5 bases). The CDR3 consists of 13 residues. V lost 7 bases and J 2 bases, leaving 12 bases between the germline ends. Germline CDR1 MDHEN, CDR2 SYDVKM. The CDR3 DNA is TGTGCCAGCACTCCGGGGATTCCCTACGAGCAGTACTTC. Encoded protein: CASTPGIPYEQYF. The full variable domain, in which reference TRBV28 and TRBJ2-7 provide the parts outside the CDR3, is DVKVTQSSRYLVKRTGEKVFLECVQDMDHENMFWYRQDPGLGLRLIYFSYDVKMKEKGDIPEGYSVSREKKERFSLILESASTNQTSMYLCASTPGIPYEQYFGPGTRLTVT.

This chain joins TRBV24-1 and TRBJ2-5, with D unresolved. Germline V gene lookup returns CDR1 KGHDR and CDR2 SFDVKD. The V gene lost 2 bases and the J gene lost 4 bases, with 7 bases spanning the gap. The CDR3 is made up of 13 amino acids. CDR3 in amino acids: CATSDSPGETQYF. CDR3 bases: TGTGCCACCAGTGATTCTCCGGGAGAGACCCAGTACTTC.

The chain recombines TRBV18 with TRBJ2-3, with D tentatively TRBD2 (6 bases). V shed 3 bases and J shed 3 bases, with 13 bases lying between them. Looked up from germline, CDR1 is KGHSH and CDR2 is LQKENI. This CDR3 contains 15 residues. The CDR3, as DNA: TGTGCCAGCTCACCCTATCCGGGGAGGACAGATACGCAGTATTTT. As protein: CASSPYPGRTDTQYF. The full variable domain, its missing parts supplied by reference TRBV18 and TRBJ2-3, is NAGVMQNPRHLVRRRGQEARLRCSPMKGHSHVYWYRQLPEEGLKFMVYLQKENIIDESGMPKERFSAEFPKEGPSILRIQQVVRGDSAAYFCASSPYPGRTDTQYFGPGTRLTVL.

V usage is TRBV28 and J usage is TRBJ2-7; TRBD1 matches 9 bases. The CDR3 is made up of 15 amino acids. The germline V gene encodes CDR1 MDHEN and CDR2 SYDVKM. V lost 4 bases and J lost 6; bases outside the gene matches: 10. CDR3 in amino acids: CASSSPSGQGFEQYF. The CDR3 nucleotides read TGTGCCAGCAGTTCCCCCTCGGGACAGGGATTCGAGCAGTACTTC.

The chain joins TRBV6-5 to TRBJ1-1, with D possibly TRBD1 on 5 matching bases. Trimming took 7 bases from V and 7 from J, leaving 19 bases between them. Germline CDR1 MNHEY, CDR2 SVGAGI. The CDR3 extends over 14 amino acids. CDR3 nucleotide sequence: TGTGCCAGCAAAGCAATGGCAGGAAGGGGTGAAGCTTTCTTT. Protein sequence: CASKAMAGRGEAFF.

The chain combines TRBV28 with TRBJ1-2, with D maybe TRBD1 (5 bases). Germline V lookup: CDR1 MDHEN, CDR2 SYDVKM. V dropped 0 bases and J dropped 0 bases, with 11 bases sitting between them. The CDR3 runs 16 residues. The CDR3, as DNA: TGTGCCAGCAGTTTATGGGGGCGCGGAGCTAACTATGGCTACACCTTC. Translation: CASSLWGRGANYGYTF.

The rearrangement links TRBV28 to TRBJ1-6; tentatively, D is TRBD1 (5 bases). Trimming took off 7 bases at V and 0 bases at J, with 10 bases between the two ends. Germline CDR1 and CDR2: MDHEN and SYDVKM. The CDR3 loop spans 15 amino acids. CDR3 nucleotide sequence: TGTGCCAGCAAAAGACAGAGCTCCTATAATTCACCCCTCCACTTT. This gives the protein CASKRQSSYNSPLHF.

The chain links TRBV18 to TRBJ2-2; 8 bases fit TRBD2. The CDR3 is 17 amino acids. Germline values: CDR1 KGHSH, CDR2 LQKENI. With V trimmed by 2 bases and J by 6 bases, 11 bases remained unmatched. CDR3 in DNA: TGTGCCAGCTCACCAGTTGGCGGGAGGAAAGTCTCCGGGGAGCTGTTTTTT. Amino acid sequence: CASSPVGGRKVSGELFF.

The chain joins TRBV6-6 to TRBJ1-5; TRBD1 might be the D (6 bases). The V gene lost 4 bases and the J gene lost 0 bases, with 10 bases spanning the gap. Germline CDR1 is MNHNY and CDR2 is SVGAGI (reference sequence). The CDR3 contains 15 residues. The CDR3 region has the DNA TGTGCCAGCAGTTCCCAGGGGTATAGCAATCAGCCCCAGCATTTT. Protein product: CASSSQGYSNQPQHF.

The CDR3 DNA sequence: TGCGCCAGCAGCCTGGGACTAGCGGGCTACACCGGGGAGCTGTTTTTT. Its protein product is CASSLGLAGYTGELFF. The gene calls are TRBV5-1 and TRBJ2-2; 12 nucleotides line up with TRBD2. The trim removed 4 bases at V and 3 bases at J, leaving 4 bases unmatched. The CDR3 length is 16 residues. Germline CDR1 reads SGHRS; CDR2 reads YFSETQ.

V gene TRBV24-1 combines with J gene TRBJ1-2; a possible D gene is TRBD1 (5 bases). Trimming removed 7 bases from V and 7 bases from J, with 12 bases in between. This CDR3 contains 12 residues. The V gene's germline CDR1 is KGHDR and CDR2 SFDVKD. CDR3 in DNA: TGTGCCACCAGCGAGTGGACAACTGGCTACACCTTC. Translated, it gives CATSEWTTGYTF.

The chain links TRBV5-1 to TRBJ1-4, with TRBD1 identical over 7 bases. Germline V lookup: CDR1 SGHRS, CDR2 YFSETQ. Trimming took 4 bases from V and 5 from J; bases not matched to a gene: 5. The CDR3 runs 14 residues. The CDR3 reads CASSQGQTNEKLFF. Written as DNA, the CDR3 is TGCGCCAGCAGCCAGGGACAGACAAATGAAAAACTGTTTTTT.

This clone has only a few counts. The chain uses TRBV6-5 and TRBJ2-5, with a tentative D call TRBD1 (5 bases). CDR1 is MNHEY, CDR2 SVGAGI, per germline. V was clipped by 5 bases and J by 5 bases, with 15 bases between them. The CDR3 loop spans 14 amino acids. The CDR3 nucleotides are TGTGCCAGCAGTACCGCCCAGGGATGGGAGACCCAGTACTTC. As protein: CASSTAQGWETQYF.

V and J are TRBV10-3 and TRBJ2-7, with 8 positions matching TRBD1. V trimming: 6 bases; J trimming: 1 base; junction bases outside the gene matches: 23. CDR3 length: 20 residues. Looked up from germline, CDR1 is ENHRY and CDR2 is SYGVKD. CDR3 sequence (DNA): TGTGCCATCAGGAGTGTCGGAGGACAGGGAACCCTAGGGGGGTCCTACGAGCAGTACTTC. Translating gives CAIRSVGGQGTLGGSYEQYF.

DNA for the CDR3: TGTGCCAGCAGTGTAGGGCAGGGGAGCGGTCAGCCCCAGCATTTT. Translation: CASSVGQGSGQPQHF. This chain joins TRBV2 and TRBJ1-5; possible D gene TRBD1, 6 bases. The CDR3 is 15 amino acids. Germline V CDR1 and CDR2: SNHLY, FYNNEI. V was pared by 4 bases and J by 6 bases, with 16 bases between.